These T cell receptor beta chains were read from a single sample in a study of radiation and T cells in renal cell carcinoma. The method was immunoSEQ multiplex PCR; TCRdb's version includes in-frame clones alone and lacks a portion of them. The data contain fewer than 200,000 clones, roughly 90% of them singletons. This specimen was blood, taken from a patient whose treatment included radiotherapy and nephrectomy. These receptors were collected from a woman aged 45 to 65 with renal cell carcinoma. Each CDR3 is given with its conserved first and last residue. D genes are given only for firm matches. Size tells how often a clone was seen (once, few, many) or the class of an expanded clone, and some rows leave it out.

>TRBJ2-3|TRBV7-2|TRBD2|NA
CASSSGGGTPGNTQYF
TGTGCCAGCAGCTCCGGGGGAGGGACTCCCGGGAATACGCAGTATTTT
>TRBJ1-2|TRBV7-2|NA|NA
CASSLERVGVNGYTF
TGTGCCAGCAGCTTAGAGCGGGTGGGGGTTAATGGCTACACCTTC
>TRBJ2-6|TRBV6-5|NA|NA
CASSYFQPSGANVLTF
TGTGCCAGCAGTTACTTTCAGCCCTCTGGGGCCAACGTCCTGACTTTC
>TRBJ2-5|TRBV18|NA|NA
CASSPQETQYF
TGTGCCAGCTCACCCCAGGAGACCCAGTACTTC
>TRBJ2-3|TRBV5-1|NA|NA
CASSPGTDTQYF
TGCGCCAGCAGCCCAGGGACAGATACGCAGTATTTT
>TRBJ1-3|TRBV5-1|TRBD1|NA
CASTGGYGNTIYF
TGCGCCAGTACAGGGGGCTATGGAAACACCATATATTTT
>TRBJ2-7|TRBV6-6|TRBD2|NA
CASSPESGGAREQYF
TGTGCCAGCAGCCCAGAGAGCGGGGGGGCACGGGAGCAGTACTTC
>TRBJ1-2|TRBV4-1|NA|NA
CASSQGLAVNYGYTF
TGCGCCAGCAGCCAAGGACTTGCGGTAAACTATGGCTACACCTTC
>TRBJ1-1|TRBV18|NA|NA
CASSPVEGYAFF
TGTGCCAGCTCACCTGTCGAAGGGTATGCTTTCTTT
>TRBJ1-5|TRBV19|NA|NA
CASSIKGSQPQHF
TGTGCCAGTAGTATTAAGGGATCCCAGCCCCAGCATTTT
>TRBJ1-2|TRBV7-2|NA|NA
CASSLDQGEVYGYTF
TGTGCCAGCAGCTTAGACCAGGGTGAGGTCTATGGCTACACCTTC
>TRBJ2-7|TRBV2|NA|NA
CASKPGVYEQYF
TGTGCCAGCAAGCCAGGGGTCTACGAGCAGTACTTC
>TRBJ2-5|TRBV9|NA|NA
CASSATGTKETQYF
TGTGCCAGCAGCGCGACAGGGACTAAAGAGACCCAGTACTTC
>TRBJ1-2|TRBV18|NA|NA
CASSPSGSPNYGYTF
TGTGCCAGCTCACCCTCCGGGTCCCCAAACTATGGCTACACCTTC
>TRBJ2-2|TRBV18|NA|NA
CASSPRGQNTGELFF
TGTGCCAGCTCACCAAGGGGCCAGAACACCGGGGAGCTGTTTTTT
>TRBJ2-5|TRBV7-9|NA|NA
CASSLGRLLEETQYF
TGTGCCAGCAGCTTAGGGCGCTTACTGGAAGAGACCCAGTACTTC
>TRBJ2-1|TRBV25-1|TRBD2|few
CASSEPWDYSGNEQFF
TGTGCCAGCAGTGAGCCCTGGGACTACTCCGGCAATGAGCAGTTCTTC
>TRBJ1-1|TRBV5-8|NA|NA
CASSFGRSNTEAFF
TGTGCCAGCAGCTTTGGCCGATCGAACACTGAAGCTTTCTTT
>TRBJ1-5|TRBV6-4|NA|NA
CASAVESNQPQHF
TGTGCCAGTGCTGTAGAGAGCAATCAGCCCCAGCATTTT
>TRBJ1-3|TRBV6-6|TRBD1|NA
CASSLEGAEGNTIYF
TGTGCCAGCAGTTTAGAGGGGGCAGAAGGAAACACCATATATTTT